This paragraph covers one T cell receptor beta chain sequence. This sample is drawn from a study of T cell clonotyping in hematopoietic cell transplantation. The assay was immunoSEQ multiplex PCR, and TCRdb's table has in-frame clones only and misses some. The sample has some 16,000 clones, approximately 57% seen once. Trimming stripped 4 bases from V and 5 bases from J, with 11 bases between. CDR3 size: 13 residues. The germline V gene has CDR1 SGDLS and CDR2 YYNGEE. The TCR sequence derives from a male patient aged 45-60 years who had an allogeneic stem cell transplant from an unrelated donor, so T cells may come from the graft donor. Some clones in this sample may be carry-over from other donors' samples. The sample consisted of PBMCs, taken 30 days after allogeneic stem cell transplant. The chain uses TRBV9 and TRBJ2-3; D is possibly TRBD2 (6 bases). The CDR3 DNA is TGTGCCAGCAGCCCCCTGACTAGAGATACGCAGTATTTT. It codes for CASSPLTRDTQYF.